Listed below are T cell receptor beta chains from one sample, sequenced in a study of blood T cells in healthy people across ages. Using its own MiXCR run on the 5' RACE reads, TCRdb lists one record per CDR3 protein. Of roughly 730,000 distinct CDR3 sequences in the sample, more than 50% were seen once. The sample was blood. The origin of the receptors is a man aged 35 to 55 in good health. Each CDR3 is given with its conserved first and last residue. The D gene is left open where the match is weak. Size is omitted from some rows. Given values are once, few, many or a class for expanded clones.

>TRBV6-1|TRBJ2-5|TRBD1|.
TGTGCCAGCAGTGAAGTGACAGGGTTTGGGACCCAGTACTTC
CASSEVTGFGTQYF
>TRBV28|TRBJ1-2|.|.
TGTGCCAGCGTGATGGAGGGCGAAAGCTATGGCTACACCTTC
CASVMEGESYGYTF
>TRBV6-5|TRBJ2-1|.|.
TGTGCCAGCAGTTACTTTGACAGCTCTTCCTACAATGAGCAGTTCTTC
CASSYFDSSSYNEQFF
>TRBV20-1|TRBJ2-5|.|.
TGCAGTGCAGAGTACCAAGAGACCCAGTACTTC
CSAEYQETQYF
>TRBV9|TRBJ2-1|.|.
TGTGCCAGCAGCGGGCAGGCTGATGAGCAGTTCTTC
CASSGQADEQFF
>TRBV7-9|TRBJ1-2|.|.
TGTGCCAGCAGCTTACTTCAGGGAAGGGCACCCTACCATTATGGCTACACCTTC
CASSLLQGRAPYHYGYTF
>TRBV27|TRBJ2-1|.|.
TGTGCCAGCAGTACCCGCCCAGCGGCCCGATACAATGAGCAGTTCTTC
CASSTRPAARYNEQFF
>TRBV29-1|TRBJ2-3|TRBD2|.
TGCAGCGCCGAAACCCGACTAGCGGGGGGGACTAGCACAGATACGCAGTATTTT
CSAETRLAGGTSTDTQYF
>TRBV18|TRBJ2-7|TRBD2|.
TGTGCCAGCTCACCGGAGGGAGGGGTCGAGCAGTACTTC
CASSPEGGVEQYF
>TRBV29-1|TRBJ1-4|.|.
TGCAGCGTTGCGGCTGGAGGGGAAAAACTGTTTTTT
CSVAAGGEKLFF
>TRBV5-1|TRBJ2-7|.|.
TGCGCCAGCAGCATTGTAGCAGGGGAAATCTCCTACGAGCAGTACTTC
CASSIVAGEISYEQYF
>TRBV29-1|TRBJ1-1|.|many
TGCAGCGTTGTCGGGCAGGGCGGTACTGAAGCTTTCTTT
CSVVGQGGTEAFF
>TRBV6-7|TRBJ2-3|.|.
TGTGCCAGCAGACTACCGGCAGATACGCAGTATTTT
CASRLPADTQYF
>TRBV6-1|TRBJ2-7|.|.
TGTGCCAGCAGCAACCCAATGGCGAGGGTGAGCTCCTACGAGCAGTACTTC
CASSNPMARVSSYEQYF
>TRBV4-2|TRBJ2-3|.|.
TGTGCCAGCAGCCAAGTGACGGGAGATACGCAGTATTTT
CASSQVTGDTQYF
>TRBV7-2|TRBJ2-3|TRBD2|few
TGTGCCAGCTTCCCCGCGGGGGGCGCGGGGCCGAGCACAGATACGCAGTATTTT
CASFPAGGAGPSTDTQYF
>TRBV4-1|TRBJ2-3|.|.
TGCGCCAGTAGCCTATCTGACAGCAGAACAGATACGCAGTATTTT
CASSLSDSRTDTQYF
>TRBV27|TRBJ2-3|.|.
TGTGCCAGCAGTCAACAGCAGGGTCGCACGCAGTATTTT
CASSQQQGRTQYF
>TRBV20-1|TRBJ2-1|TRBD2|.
TGCAGTGCTAGCCACAACGGGGGGGGCAGGAGGAATGAGCAGTTCTTC
CSASHNGGGRRNEQFF
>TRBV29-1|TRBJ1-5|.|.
TGCAGCGTATCCCGGGGGAGCAATCAGCCCCAGCATTTT
CSVSRGSNQPQHF
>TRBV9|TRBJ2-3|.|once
TGTGCCAGCAGCCCCAACGGTTTAGGGGACAGCACAGATACGCAGTATTTT
CASSPNGLGDSTDTQYF
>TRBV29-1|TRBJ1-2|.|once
TGCAGCGTCCCCCGGACGGTTTCTAACTATGGCTACACCTTC
CSVPRTVSNYGYTF
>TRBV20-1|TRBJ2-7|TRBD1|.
TGCAGTGCTAGGAGGCAGGGGGCCTCCTACGAGCAGTACTTC
CSARRQGASYEQYF
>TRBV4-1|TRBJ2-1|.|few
TGCGCCAGCAGCCAAGATGCAGCCTACAATGAGCAGTTCTTC
CASSQDAAYNEQFF
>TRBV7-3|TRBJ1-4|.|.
TGTGCCAGCAGCTTAGGGACGGACGGAGGTGAAAAACTGTTTTTT
CASSLGTDGGEKLFF
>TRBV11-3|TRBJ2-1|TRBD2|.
TGTGCCAGCAGAGGACTTGCGGGAGCTCACAATGAGCAGTTCTTC
CASRGLAGAHNEQFF
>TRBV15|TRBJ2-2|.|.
TGTGCCACCAGCAGAGCTCAGGGGTACACCGGGGAGCTGTTTTTT
CATSRAQGYTGELFF
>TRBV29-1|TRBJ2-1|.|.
TGCAGCGTTGATGGTACTATCAACAATGAGCAGTTCTTC
CSVDGTINNEQFF
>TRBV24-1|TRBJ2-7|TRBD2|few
TGTGCCACCAGTGTCTCTAGCGGGACGGGGGAGCAGTACTTC
CATSVSSGTGEQYF
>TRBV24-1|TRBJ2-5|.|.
TGTGCCACCAGTAGGCGGGGCGGCGGGGAGACCCAGTACTTC
CATSRRGGGETQYF
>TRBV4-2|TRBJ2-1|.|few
TGTGCCAGCAGCCAAGTCCTGGGGCTAAACAATGAGCAGTTCTTC
CASSQVLGLNNEQFF
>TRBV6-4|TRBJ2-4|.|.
TGTGCCCTGAGACAGCTAGCCAAAACCATTCAGTACTTC
CALRQLAKTIQYF
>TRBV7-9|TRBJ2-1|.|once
TGTGCCAGCAGCGATGATGTACTAGGTCACAATGAGCAGTTCTTC
CASSDDVLGHNEQFF
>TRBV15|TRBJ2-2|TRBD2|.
TGTGCCACCAGCTCTCGACTAGCGGGGAACACCGGGGAGCTGTTTTTT
CATSSRLAGNTGELFF
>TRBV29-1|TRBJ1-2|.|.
TGCAGCGTGGAGACTTATGGCTACACCTTC
CSVETYGYTF
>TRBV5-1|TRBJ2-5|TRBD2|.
TGCGCCAGCAGCTTCTTACAACTAGCGGCCCAAGAGACCCAGTACTTC
CASSFLQLAAQETQYF
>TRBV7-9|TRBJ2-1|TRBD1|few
TGTGCCAGCAGCTTGAGGACAGGGGGCTCCTACAATGAGCAGTTCTTC
CASSLRTGGSYNEQFF
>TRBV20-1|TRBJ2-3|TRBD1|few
TGCAGTGCTAGAGCGGACAGGGTCTACACAGATACGCAGTATTTT
CSARADRVYTDTQYF
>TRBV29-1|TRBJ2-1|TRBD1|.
TGCAGCGTTCGCAATAGACAGGGGGCGGATGAGCAGTTCTTC
CSVRNRQGADEQFF
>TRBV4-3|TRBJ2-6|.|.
TGCGCCAGCAGCCCCAGAATTGCGGTTGGCTCTGGGGCCAACGTCCTGACTTTC
CASSPRIAVGSGANVLTF
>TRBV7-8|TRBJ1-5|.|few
TGTGCCAGCAGCTTAGTGCGGGATAATCAGCCCCAGCATTTT
CASSLVRDNQPQHF
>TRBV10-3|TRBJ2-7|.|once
TGTGCCGCCCGCGGGGCCTCCTACGAGCAGTACTTC
CAARGASYEQYF
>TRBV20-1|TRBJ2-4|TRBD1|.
TGCAGTGCTGTCACAGGGGCCAGCCGGAACAATGAGCAGTACTTC
CSAVTGASRNNEQYF